This T cell receptor beta chain was identified in a study of blood T cell repertoires in COVID-19. In the authors' methods: Reference gene primer amplification yielded estimated nucleated cell counts. The table came from immunoSEQ multiplex PCR; TCRdb's copy has only in-frame clones and leaves some out. That table furnishes V, J and clone size, whereas the DNA furnished D and trimming. The table lists 200,000 to 300,000 clones, around 88% of them singletons, with 1% to 1.5% in the top ten. Participants were placed into cohorts based on the clinical history they reported. The germline V gene has CDR1 MGHDK and CDR2 SYGVNS. The CDR3 has 12 residues. The J segment lost 7 bases and the V segment lost 8 bases, leaving 7 bases of the junction unmatched.

Sequencing was done on a sample of PBMCs or T cells enriched from blood (not recorded which). The V gene is TRBV25-1, the J gene TRBJ1-1; 7 bases line up with TRBD1. The TCR was taken from a woman aged 40 to 50 with acute COVID-19. In nucleotides, the CDR3 is TGTGCCAGCCAGGGACAGTCTAATGAAGCTTTCTTT. It yields the protein CASQGQSNEAFF. The variable domain in full, with the rest retrieved from reference TRBV25-1 and TRBJ1-1, is EADIYQTPRYLVIGTGKKITLECSQTMGHDKMYWYQQDPGMELHLIHYSYGVNSTEKGDLSSESTVSRIRTEHFPLTLESARPSHTSQYLCASQGQSNEAFFGQGTRLTVV.